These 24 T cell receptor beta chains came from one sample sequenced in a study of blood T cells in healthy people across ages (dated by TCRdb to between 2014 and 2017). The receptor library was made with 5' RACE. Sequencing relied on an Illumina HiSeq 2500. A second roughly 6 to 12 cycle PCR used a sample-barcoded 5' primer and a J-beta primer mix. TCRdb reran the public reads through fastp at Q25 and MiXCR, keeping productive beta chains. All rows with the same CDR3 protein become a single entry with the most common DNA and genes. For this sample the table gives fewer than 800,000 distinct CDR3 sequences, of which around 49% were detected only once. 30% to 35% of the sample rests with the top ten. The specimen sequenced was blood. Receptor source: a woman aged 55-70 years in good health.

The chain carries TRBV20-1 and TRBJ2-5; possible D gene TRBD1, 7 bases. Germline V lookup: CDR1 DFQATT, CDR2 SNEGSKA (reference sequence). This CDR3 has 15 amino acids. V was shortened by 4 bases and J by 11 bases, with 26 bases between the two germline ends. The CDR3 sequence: CSATRGQGEDNEQYF. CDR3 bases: TGCAGTGCTACCCGGGGGCAGGGGGAGGACAATGAGCAGTACTTC.

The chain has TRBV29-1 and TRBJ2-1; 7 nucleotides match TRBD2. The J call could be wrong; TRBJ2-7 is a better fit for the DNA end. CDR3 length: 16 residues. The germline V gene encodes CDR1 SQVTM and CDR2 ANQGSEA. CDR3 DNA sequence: TGCAGCGTTTGGCTGTTTGAGGGAGGGCCTTTAGATGAGCAGTACTTC. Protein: CSVWLFEGGPLDEQYF.

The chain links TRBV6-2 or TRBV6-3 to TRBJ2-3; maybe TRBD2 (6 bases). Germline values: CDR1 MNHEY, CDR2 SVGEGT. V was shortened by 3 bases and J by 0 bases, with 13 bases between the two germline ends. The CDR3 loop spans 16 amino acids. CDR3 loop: CASSYRSTSSTDTQYF. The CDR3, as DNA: TGTGCCAGCAGTTATCGTTCTACTAGCAGCACAGATACGCAGTATTTT.

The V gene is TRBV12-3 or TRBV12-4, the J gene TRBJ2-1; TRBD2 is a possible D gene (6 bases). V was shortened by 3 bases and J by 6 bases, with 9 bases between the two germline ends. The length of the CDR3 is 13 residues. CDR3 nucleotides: TGTGCCAGCAGTTTCCGGACTATCAATGAGCAGTTCTTC. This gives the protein CASSFRTINEQFF.

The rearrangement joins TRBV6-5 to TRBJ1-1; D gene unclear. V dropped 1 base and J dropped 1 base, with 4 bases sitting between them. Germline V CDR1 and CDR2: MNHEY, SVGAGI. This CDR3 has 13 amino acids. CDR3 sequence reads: CASSYFTNTEAFF. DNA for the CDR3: TGTGCCAGCAGTTACTTTACGAACACTGAAGCTTTCTTT.

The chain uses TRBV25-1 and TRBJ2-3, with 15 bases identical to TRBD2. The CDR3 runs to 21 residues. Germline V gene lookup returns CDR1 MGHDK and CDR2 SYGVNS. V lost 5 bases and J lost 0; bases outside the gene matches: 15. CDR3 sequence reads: CASSHSGTSGGRTYSTDTQYF. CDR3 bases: TGTGCCAGCAGTCACTCTGGGACTAGCGGGGGGCGGACATATAGCACAGATACGCAGTATTTT.

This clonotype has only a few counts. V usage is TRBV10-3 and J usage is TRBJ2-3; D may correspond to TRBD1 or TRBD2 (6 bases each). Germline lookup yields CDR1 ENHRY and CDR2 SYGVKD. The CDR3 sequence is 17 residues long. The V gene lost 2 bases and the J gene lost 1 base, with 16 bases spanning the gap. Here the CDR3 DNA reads TGTGCCATCAGTGAGATTTGGGGGGCTAGCGGCACAGATACGCAGTATTTT. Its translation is CAISEIWGASGTDTQYF.

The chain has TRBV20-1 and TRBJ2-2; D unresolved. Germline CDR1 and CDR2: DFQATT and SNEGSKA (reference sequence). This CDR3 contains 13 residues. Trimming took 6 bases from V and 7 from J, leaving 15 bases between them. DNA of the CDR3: TGCAGTGCCAGACTCGGATGGGGCGGGGAGCTGTTTTTT. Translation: CSARLGWGGELFF.

In DNA form, the CDR3 reads TGCAGCGGGAAAGACAGGGGCTACGAGCAGTACTTC. Protein: CSGKDRGYEQYF. The chain employs TRBV29-1 and TRBJ2-7; TRBD1 matches 8 bases. Germline V gives CDR1 SQVTM, CDR2 ANQGSEA. The junction had 5 bases not matched to a gene; V was cut back by 7 bases and J by 3 bases. The CDR3 runs 12 residues.

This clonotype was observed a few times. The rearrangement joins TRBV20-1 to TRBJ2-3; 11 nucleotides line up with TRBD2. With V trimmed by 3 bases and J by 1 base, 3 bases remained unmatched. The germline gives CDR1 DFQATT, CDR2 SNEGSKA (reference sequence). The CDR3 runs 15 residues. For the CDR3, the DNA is TGCAGTGCTAGGGTAGCGGGAGGGCGCACAGATACGCAGTATTTT. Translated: CSARVAGGRTDTQYF.

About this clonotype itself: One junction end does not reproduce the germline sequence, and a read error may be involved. In DNA, the CDR3 is TGTGCCACCAGCAGACCGACAGGCGGCTCCCACGAGCAGTACTTC. Translated: CATSRPTGGSHEQYF. This chain joins TRBV15 and TRBJ2-5; tentatively, D is TRBD1 (6 bases). The end of the DNA is better explained by TRBJ2-7, so the J call may be wrong. This CDR3 region has 15 residues. Germline CDR1 and CDR2: LNHNV and YYDKDF (reference sequence).

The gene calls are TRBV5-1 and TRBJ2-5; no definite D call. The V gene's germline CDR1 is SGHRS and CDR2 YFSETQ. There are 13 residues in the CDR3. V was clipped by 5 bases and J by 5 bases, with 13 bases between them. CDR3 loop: CASSYADPETQYF. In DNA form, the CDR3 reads TGCGCCAGCAGTTACGCTGACCCGGAGACCCAGTACTTC.

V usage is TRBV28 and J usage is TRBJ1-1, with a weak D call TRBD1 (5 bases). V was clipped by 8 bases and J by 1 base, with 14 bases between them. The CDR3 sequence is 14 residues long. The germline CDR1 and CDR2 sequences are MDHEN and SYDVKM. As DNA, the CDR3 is TGTGCCAGCGGCTTTGTCGGGGGGAACACTGAAGCTTTCTTT. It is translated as CASGFVGGNTEAFF. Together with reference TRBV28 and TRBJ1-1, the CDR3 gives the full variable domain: DVKVTQSSRYLVKRTGEKVFLECVQDMDHENMFWYRQDPGLGLRLIYFSYDVKMKEKGDIPEGYSVSREKKERFSLILESASTNQTSMYLCASGFVGGNTEAFFGQGTRLTVV.

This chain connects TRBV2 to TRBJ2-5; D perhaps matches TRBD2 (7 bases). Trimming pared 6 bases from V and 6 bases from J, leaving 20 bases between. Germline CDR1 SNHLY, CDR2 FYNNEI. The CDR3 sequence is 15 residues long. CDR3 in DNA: TGTGCCAGCAGGGGAGGGGGGGGCCCCAAGCAGACCCAGTACTTC. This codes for CASRGGGGPKQTQYF.

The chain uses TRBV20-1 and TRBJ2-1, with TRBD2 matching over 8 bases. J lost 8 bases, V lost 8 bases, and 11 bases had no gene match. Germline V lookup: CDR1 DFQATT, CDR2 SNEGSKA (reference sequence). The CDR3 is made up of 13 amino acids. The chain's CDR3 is CSKLSGRVDEQFF. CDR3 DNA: TGCAGTAAATTGAGCGGGAGAGTGGATGAGCAGTTCTTC.

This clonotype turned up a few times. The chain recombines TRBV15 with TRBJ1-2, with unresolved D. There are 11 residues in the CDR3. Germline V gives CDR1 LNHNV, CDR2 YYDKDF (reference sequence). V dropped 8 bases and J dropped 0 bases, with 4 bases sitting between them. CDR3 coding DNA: TGTGCCACCGGGTCTAACTATGGCTACACCTTC. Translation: CATGSNYGYTF.

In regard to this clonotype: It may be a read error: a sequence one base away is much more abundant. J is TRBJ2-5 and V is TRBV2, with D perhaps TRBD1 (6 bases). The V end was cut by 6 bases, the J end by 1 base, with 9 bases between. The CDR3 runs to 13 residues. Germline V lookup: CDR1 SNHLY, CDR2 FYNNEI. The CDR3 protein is CASSMGAQETQYF. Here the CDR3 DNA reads TGTGCCAGCAGCATGGGGGCCCAAGAGACCCAGTACTTC.

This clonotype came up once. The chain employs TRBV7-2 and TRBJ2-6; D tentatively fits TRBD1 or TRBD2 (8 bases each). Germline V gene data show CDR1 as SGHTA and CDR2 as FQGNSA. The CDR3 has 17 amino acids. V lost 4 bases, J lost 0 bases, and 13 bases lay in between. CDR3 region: CASSSGGTGSGANVLTF. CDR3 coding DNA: TGTGCCAGCAGCTCGGGAGGGACAGGCTCTGGGGCCAACGTCCTGACTTTC.

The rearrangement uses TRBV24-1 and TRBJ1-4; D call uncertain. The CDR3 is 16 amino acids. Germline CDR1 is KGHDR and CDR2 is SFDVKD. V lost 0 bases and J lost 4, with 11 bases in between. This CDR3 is CATSDLGRRFNEKLFF. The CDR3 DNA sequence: TGTGCCACCAGTGATTTGGGACGTCGGTTTAATGAAAAACTGTTTTTT.

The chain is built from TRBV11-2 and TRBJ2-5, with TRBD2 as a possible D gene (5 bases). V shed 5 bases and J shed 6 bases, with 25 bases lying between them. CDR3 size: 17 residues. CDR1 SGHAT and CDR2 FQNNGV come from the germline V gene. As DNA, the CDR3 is TGTGCCAGCAGCAGACCTGGTGTCGGGGAAAGGAAAAAGACCCAGTACTTC. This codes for CASSRPGVGERKKTQYF.

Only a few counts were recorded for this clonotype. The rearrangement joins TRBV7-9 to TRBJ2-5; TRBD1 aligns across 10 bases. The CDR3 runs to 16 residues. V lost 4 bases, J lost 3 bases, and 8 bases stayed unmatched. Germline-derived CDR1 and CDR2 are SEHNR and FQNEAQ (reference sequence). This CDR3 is CASSSTDRGTKETQYF. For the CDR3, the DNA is TGTGCCAGCAGCTCAACGGACAGGGGGACTAAAGAGACCCAGTACTTC. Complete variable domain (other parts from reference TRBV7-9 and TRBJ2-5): DTGVSQNPRHKITKRGQNVTFRCDPISEHNRLYWYRQTLGQGPEFLTYFQNEAQLEKSRLLSDRFSAERPKGSFSTLEIQRTEQGDSAMYLCASSSTDRGTKETQYFGPGTRLLVL.

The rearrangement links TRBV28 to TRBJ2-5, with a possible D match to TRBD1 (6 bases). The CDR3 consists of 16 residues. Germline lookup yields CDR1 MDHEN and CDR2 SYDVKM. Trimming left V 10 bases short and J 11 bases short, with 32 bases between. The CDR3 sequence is CANKAGESLGDNEQYF. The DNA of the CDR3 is TGTGCCAACAAGGCAGGGGAGTCCCTAGGGGACAATGAGCAGTACTTC.

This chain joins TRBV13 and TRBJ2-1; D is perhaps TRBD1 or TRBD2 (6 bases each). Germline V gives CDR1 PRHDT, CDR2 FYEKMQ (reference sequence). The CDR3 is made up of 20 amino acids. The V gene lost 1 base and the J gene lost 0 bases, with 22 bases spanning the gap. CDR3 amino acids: CASSLEGVAVENSSYNEQFF. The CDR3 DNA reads TGTGCCAGCAGCTTAGAGGGGGTAGCGGTCGAGAATAGCTCCTACAATGAGCAGTTCTTC.

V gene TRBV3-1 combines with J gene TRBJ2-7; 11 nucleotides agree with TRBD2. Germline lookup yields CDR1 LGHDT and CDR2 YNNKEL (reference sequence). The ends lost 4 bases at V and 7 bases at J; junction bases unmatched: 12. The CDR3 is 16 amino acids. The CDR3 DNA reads TGTGCCAGCAGCCCGGGACTAGCGGATTTGTACAATGAGCAGTACTTC. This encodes CASSPGLADLYNEQYF.